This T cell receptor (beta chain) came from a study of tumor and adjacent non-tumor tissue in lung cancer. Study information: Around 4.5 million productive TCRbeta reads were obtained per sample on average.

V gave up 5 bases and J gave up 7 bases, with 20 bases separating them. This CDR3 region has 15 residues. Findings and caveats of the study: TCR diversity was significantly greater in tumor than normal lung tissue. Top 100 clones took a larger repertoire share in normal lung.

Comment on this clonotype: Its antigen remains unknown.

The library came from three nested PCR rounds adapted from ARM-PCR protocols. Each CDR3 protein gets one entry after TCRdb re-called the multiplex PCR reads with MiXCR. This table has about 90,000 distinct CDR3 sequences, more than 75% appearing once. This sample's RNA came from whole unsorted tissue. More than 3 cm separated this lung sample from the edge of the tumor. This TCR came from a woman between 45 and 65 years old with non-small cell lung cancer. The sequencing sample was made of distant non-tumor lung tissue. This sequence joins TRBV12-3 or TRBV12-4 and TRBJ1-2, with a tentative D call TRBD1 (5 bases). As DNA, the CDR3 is TGTGCCAGCAGTACCGTCGGGGAACAGGAGTCTGGCTACACCTTC. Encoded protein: CASSTVGEQESGYTF.